These 20 T cell receptor beta chains were sequenced from one sample in a study of beta chain features in type 1 diabetes. Study-wide results and limits: In all four CD4+ subsets, TCRB CDR3 length was significantly, moderately reduced in type 1 diabetes.

These receptors lack a known antigen. Investigators reverse transcribed all isolated RNA, so they sequenced expressed TCRB transcripts. Some clones are missing from TCRdb's copy, which holds only in-frame ones; the method was immunoSEQ multiplex PCR. Here the sample spans 130,000 or so clones, around 17% being singletons. The sample was central memory CD4+ T cells from blood. All receptors come from a man aged 25 to 40 with type 1 diabetes.

This chain uses TRBV30 with TRBJ2-3; D not certain. Germline CDR1 reads GTSNPN; CDR2 reads SVGIG (reference sequence). V was trimmed by 5 bases and J by 0 bases, leaving 9 bases between them. CDR3 size: 13 residues. CDR3 sequence reads: CAWGRASTDTQYF. The DNA for the CDR3 is TGTGCCTGGGGCCGGGCTAGCACAGATACGCAGTATTTT.

This clone was detected only a few times. CDR3: CASSLRQFEDTQYF. Written as DNA, the CDR3 is TGCGCCAGCAGCTTGCGTCAGTTCGAAGATACGCAGTATTTT. The rearrangement joins TRBV5-1 to TRBJ2-3; unclear D gene. Per the germline V gene, CDR1 is SGHRS and CDR2 is YFSETQ. V lost 1 base and J 5 bases, leaving 11 bases between the germline ends. The CDR3 is 14 amino acids. The whole variable domain, remainder taken from reference TRBV5-1 and TRBJ2-3, is KAGVTQTPRYLIKTRGQQVTLSCSPISGHRSVSWYQQTPGQGLQFLFEYFSETQRNKGNFPGRFSGRQFSNSRSEMNVSTLELGDSALYLCASSLRQFEDTQYFGPGTRLTVL.

The CDR3: CAYRDIGEKLFF. The CDR3 DNA reads as TGTGCCTACCGGGACATAGGGGAAAAACTGTTTTTT. V and J are TRBV2 and TRBJ1-4, with D perhaps TRBD1 (6 bases). The CDR3 has 12 residues. CDR1 is SNHLY, CDR2 FYNNEI, per germline. Trimming left V 11 bases short and J 8 bases short, with 15 bases between.

This clone was recorded a few times. V gene TRBV6-1 combines with J gene TRBJ1-6; unclear D gene. The length of the CDR3 is 14 residues. CDR1 and CDR2 (germline): MNHNS, SASEGT. Trimming pared 10 bases from V and 10 bases from J, leaving 20 bases between. Here the CDR3 reads CATKYVGFESPLHF. The CDR3 nucleotides are TGTGCCACCAAATATGTGGGTTTTGAATCACCCCTCCACTTT.

This clone was counted a few times. The V gene is TRBV7-2, the J gene TRBJ2-5; 8 positions match TRBD2. The CDR3 is 15 amino acids. Per germline, CDR1 SGHTA and CDR2 FQGNSA. The trim removed 5 bases at V and 2 bases at J, leaving 7 bases unmatched. The DNA of the CDR3 is TGTGCCAGCAGCCAAAGGTTAGCGGGGCAAGAGACCCAGTACTTC. Its translation is CASSQRLAGQETQYF.

The rearrangement links TRBV4-3 to TRBJ1-6; D remains ambiguous. The CDR3 is made up of 16 amino acids. Germline loops: CDR1 LGHNA, CDR2 YSLEER. The V and J ends lost 3 bases and 9 bases respectively, with 18 bases between them. The CDR3 reads CASSQSRVTGGSPLHF. The DNA for the CDR3 is TGCGCCAGCAGCCAGTCCCGGGTGACGGGAGGTTCACCCCTCCACTTT.

This clone was recorded once. This could be a read error, since a much larger clone is one nucleotide away. The V gene is TRBV7-6, the J gene TRBJ2-7; 7 bases fit TRBD1. The germline V gene encodes CDR1 SGHVS and CDR2 FNYEAQ. The CDR3 is made up of 14 amino acids. V dropped 5 bases and J dropped 0; count of bases not matched to a gene: 4. The CDR3 bases are TGTGCCAGCAGCATGGGACAGCTCTCCTACGAGCAGTACTTC. This gives the protein CASSMGQLSYEQYF.

A few counts support this clone. Written as DNA, the CDR3 is TGTGCCAGCAGTCAAACTGGGATATGGAATTCACCCCTCCACTTT. Protein product: CASSQTGIWNSPLHF. This chain joins TRBV13 and TRBJ1-6; D uncertain. Looked up from germline, CDR1 is PRHDT and CDR2 is FYEKMQ (reference sequence). Trimming took 6 bases from V and 7 from J, leaving 16 bases between them. This CDR3 is built from 15 residues.

There are a few counts of this clone. The chain employs TRBV7-9 and TRBJ2-1; 10 nucleotides align to TRBD1. Germline V gene sequence: CDR1 SEHNR, CDR2 FQNEAQ (reference sequence). The junction had 7 bases not matched to a gene; V was cut back by 5 bases and J by 3 bases. The CDR3 has 16 residues. The CDR3 DNA sequence: TGTGCCAGCAGCGCCTTGACAGGGGGCCACTACAATGAGCAGTTCTTC. Its protein is CASSALTGGHYNEQFF. Filled out from reference TRBV7-9 and TRBJ2-1, the complete variable domain reads DTGVSQNPRHKITKRGQNVTFRCDPISEHNRLYWYRQTLGQGPEFLTYFQNEAQLEKSRLLSDRFSAERPKGSFSTLEIQRTEQGDSAMYLCASSALTGGHYNEQFFGPGTRLTVL.

There are a few counts of this clone. CDR3 nucleotides: TGTGCCAGCCGATTGGGGAGCGGGGGACAGGTTGCCTACAATGAGCAGTTCTTC. This gives the protein CASRLGSGGQVAYNEQFF. This chain connects TRBV27 to TRBJ2-1, with D possibly called TRBD1 or TRBD2 (8 bases each). Germline V gene data show CDR1 as MNHEY and CDR2 as SMNVEV (reference sequence). The CDR3 has 18 residues. The V and J ends lost 8 bases and 2 bases respectively, with 25 bases between them.

The chain has TRBV9 and TRBJ2-3; D is unresolved. CDR3 length: 14 amino acids. The germline V gene encodes CDR1 SGDLS and CDR2 YYNGEE. Trimming left V 2 bases short and J 0 bases short, with 7 bases between. The CDR3 protein is CASSVSGSTDTQYF. The CDR3 DNA reads TGTGCCAGCAGCGTGTCAGGCAGCACAGATACGCAGTATTTT.

The table lists this clone with a few counts. The chain couples TRBV19 to TRBJ1-2; D not resolved. The V gene's germline CDR1 is LNHDA and CDR2 SQIVND (reference sequence). This CDR3 has 13 amino acids. The V gene lost 6 bases and the J gene lost 4 bases, with 12 bases spanning the gap. The CDR3 loop reads CASSRDLFYGYTF. DNA for the CDR3: TGTGCCAGTAGCCGAGACCTCTTCTATGGCTACACCTTC.

The rearrangement links TRBV5-4 to TRBJ1-2; TRBD1 agrees at 11 bases. The CDR3 extends over 16 amino acids. With 0 bases clipped from V and 3 bases from J, the junction kept 4 bases outside the gene matches. The germline gives CDR1 SGHNT, CDR2 YYREEE (reference sequence). This CDR3 reads CASSLAGGQGDYGYTF. The CDR3 bases are TGTGCCAGCAGCTTGGCCGGGGGACAGGGGGACTATGGCTACACCTTC.

This sequence joins TRBV4-3 and TRBJ1-2; TRBD1 matches at 7 bases. The germline gives CDR1 LGHNA, CDR2 YSLEER. V gave up 3 bases and J gave up 3 bases; unmatched junction bases: 7. CDR3 length: 15 residues. In DNA, the CDR3 is TGCGCCAGCAGCCACTTTACTACAGGGGACTATGGCTACACCTTC. Protein product: CASSHFTTGDYGYTF.

This clone showed up just a few times. The chain carries TRBV4-3 and TRBJ1-2, with D unresolved. Germline V lookup: CDR1 LGHNA, CDR2 YSLEER. V was pared by 0 bases and J by 4 bases, with 9 bases between. The CDR3 sequence is 14 residues long. The CDR3 DNA is TGCGCCAGCAGCCAAGATTATCGTACCTATGGCTACACCTTC. It specifies CASSQDYRTYGYTF.

A few counts support this clone. V usage is TRBV7-2 and J usage is TRBJ2-2, with D perhaps assigned TRBD1 or TRBD2 (5 bases each). This CDR3 comprises 14 residues. V lost 5 bases, J lost 6 bases, and 13 bases lay in between. From germline, CDR1 is SGHTA and CDR2 FQGNSA. CDR3 amino acids: CASSPGRGSGELFF. CDR3 DNA: TGTGCCAGCAGCCCGGGACGGGGTTCCGGGGAGCTGTTTTTT.

The table lists this clone with a few counts. A read error may be the cause here, since a much bigger clone is one base away. The chain combines TRBV5-1 with TRBJ2-2; possible D gene TRBD2, 5 bases. The CDR3 has 16 residues. In germline, CDR1 is SGHRS, CDR2 YFSETQ. V gave up 1 base and J gave up 4 bases, with 14 bases separating them. The CDR3 spells CASSLYGDQSTGELFF. DNA of the CDR3: TGCGCCAGCAGCTTGTACGGGGATCAGAGCACCGGGGAGCTGTTTTTT.

The chain links TRBV19 to TRBJ1-5; D gene unclear. V was clipped by 6 bases and J by 2 bases, with 2 bases between them. The CDR3 is made up of 11 amino acids. Germline loops: CDR1 LNHDA, CDR2 SQIVND (reference sequence). The DNA of the CDR3 is TGTGCCAGTAGGCGCAATCAGCCCCAGCATTTT. Protein sequence: CASRRNQPQHF.

This clone was picked up many times. The genes are TRBV29-1 and TRBJ2-1, with D unclear. Trimming removed 8 bases from V and 3 bases from J, with 5 bases in between. This CDR3 spans 10 amino acids. Germline V lookup: CDR1 SQVTM, CDR2 ANQGSEA. CDR3 sequence: CSPNYNEQFF. CDR3 coding DNA: TGCAGCCCTAACTACAATGAGCAGTTCTTC.

This sequence joins TRBV29-1 and TRBJ2-3; 10 bases are shared with TRBD1. Germline-derived CDR1 and CDR2 are SQVTM and ANQGSEA. Germline trimming cut 4 bases from V and 12 bases from J; bases unmatched to any gene: 7. This CDR3 has 12 amino acids. The CDR3 DNA follows: TGCAGCGTTGGAGGACAGGGGGGTACACAGTATTTT. Amino acid sequence: CSVGGQGGTQYF.